The TCR beta chain described here comes from a study of T cell responses to AZD1222 COVID-19 vaccine. Trimming cost V 4 bases and J 5 bases, with 18 bases left between them. This CDR3 is 15 amino acids long. Germline V gene sequence: CDR1 GTSNPN, CDR2 SVGIG (reference sequence). Sequencing used immunoSEQ multiplex PCR; TCRdb keeps in-frame clones, though not all of them. The data contain some 120,000 clones, 88% of them singletons. The source of this sequence is an adult in good health. V usage is TRBV30 and J usage is TRBJ1-5; D gene ambiguous. The source was peripheral blood, collected on day 0 of AZD1222 vaccination. CDR3 in amino acids: CAWNTPGRIYQPQHF. In DNA, the CDR3 is TGTGCCTGGAATACCCCGGGCAGGATTTATCAGCCCCAGCATTTT.